Listed below are T cell receptor beta chains from one sample, sequenced in a study of human T cells and chemical hapten exposure. MiXCR, applied by TCRdb to the 5' RACE reads, yields one record per CDR3 protein. Here the sample spans around 80,000 distinct CDR3 sequences, more than 15% being singletons. These receptors originate from a female donor in good health. Each CDR3 is given with its conserved first and last residue. Only some rows state a clone size, as once, few, many or a class for expanded clones.

v_gene	abundance	CDR3aa
TRBV6-1	.	CASSEWSSGGATQYF
TRBV29-1	.	CSVEEVFLRGTRQSIGNIQYF
TRBV5-1	.	CASSLERGGSSTEAFF
TRBV28	.	CASRGPGPAYEQYF
TRBV29-1	few	CSVESGGRITEAFF
TRBV20-1	few	CSATVGGAGALPDTQYF
TRBV29-1	few	CSVDGGVGTEAFF
TRBV6-4	.	CASSGAGANVLTF
TRBV30	.	CAWSEPSPARAGGEQYF
TRBV20-1	many	CSAEADTLSSYEQYF
TRBV20-1	.	CSAINTASGNTIYF
TRBV20-1	many	CSYSRGNSYEQYF
TRBV28	few	CASSLSQGEAFF
TRBV24-1	.	CATSDLMRLAGADEQFF
TRBV5-1	few	CASSLGSGSGETQYF
TRBV29-1	many	CSVEASGRASETQYF
TRBV20-1	few	CSQGTGGPDTQYF
TRBV9	few	CASSKGLGLQETQYF
TRBV7-9	many	CASSLAGRAGQPQHF
TRBV18	.	CASSRIFTGGTDTQYF
TRBV6-6	few	CASSRDTGLDTQYF
TRBV2	.	CASSWTGELANTGELFF
TRBV23-1	.	CASRQNNQPQHF
TRBV27	.	CASSRAGATDTQYF
TRBV11-1	few	CASSLLRDSLYEQYF
TRBV20-1	.	CSFFPDSLGGGYTF
TRBV7-6	few	CASSLGVTNTGELFF
TRBV7-2	.	CASSVRPNTGELFF
TRBV5-1	.	CASSLDGSPYNEQFF
TRBV12-3/TRBV12-4	.	CASSLRFTEAFF
TRBV6-1	.	CASSERAHGGNTEAFF